Shown below are 17 T cell receptor beta chains from a single sample sequenced in a study of blood T cell repertoires in COVID-19. Sequencing used immunoSEQ multiplex PCR; TCRdb keeps in-frame clones, though not all of them. Of 80,000 or so clones in the sample, about 73% were seen once. Specimen: peripheral blood. These receptors all stem from a middle-aged man with active or convalescent COVID-19.

This sequence joins TRBV9 and TRBJ2-3, with TRBD2 matching over 12 bases. V lost 2 bases and J lost 4; bases outside the gene matches: 5. The CDR3 runs 16 residues. Germline assignment: CDR1 SGDLS and CDR2 YYNGEE. Written as DNA, the CDR3 is TGTGCCAGCAGCGTCTCGACTAGCGGGGGCGCAGATACGCAGTATTTT. Translation: CASSVSTSGGADTQYF. Complete variable domain (other parts from reference TRBV9 and TRBJ2-3): DSGVTQTPKHLITATGQRVTLRCSPRSGDLSVYWYQQSLDQGLQFLIQYYNGEERAKGNILERFSAQQFPDLHSELNLSSLELGDSALYFCASSVSTSGGADTQYFGPGTRLTVL.

This chain connects TRBV28 to TRBJ2-3, with a weak D call TRBD2 (6 bases). The CDR3 consists of 15 residues. Trimming left V 4 bases short and J 4 bases short, with 15 bases between. CDR1 and CDR2 from the germline V gene are MDHEN and SYDVKM. In DNA form, the CDR3 reads TGTGCCAGCAGTTCCCTTGCGGGGATCCCAGATACGCAGTATTTT. Its translation is CASSSLAGIPDTQYF.

The chain links TRBV18 to TRBJ1-4, with 7 bases identical to TRBD1. V shed 6 bases and J 7 bases; nucleotides not matched to a gene: 5. CDR1 is KGHSH, CDR2 LQKENI, per germline. The CDR3 spans 13 residues. The CDR3 here is CASSAGQTEKLFF. The CDR3 DNA reads TGTGCCAGCTCGGCGGGACAGACTGAAAAACTGTTTTTT.

The chain links TRBV20-1 to TRBJ1-2; D is unclear. The CDR3 consists of 10 residues. V lost 6 bases and J lost 7, with 9 bases in between. Germline V gives CDR1 DFQATT, CDR2 SNEGSKA (reference sequence). DNA of the CDR3: TGCAGTGCAGTGGAGGTTGGCTACACCTTC. Translating it yields CSAVEVGYTF.

The table lists this clone with a count of one. The V gene is TRBV7-9, the J gene TRBJ2-3; no firm D call. The V end lost 1 base, the J end lost 2 bases, and 4 bases lay between the germline ends. Germline V gene data show CDR1 as SEHNR and CDR2 as FQNEAQ (reference sequence). This CDR3 is built from 13 residues. The CDR3 DNA reads TGTGCCAGCAGCTTAGGGGCCACAGATACGCAGTATTTT. This translates into CASSLGATDTQYF.

The chain carries TRBV11-2 and TRBJ2-5; 9 bases map to TRBD2. Trimming took 1 base from V and 0 from J; bases not matched to a gene: 3. Germline CDR1 SGHAT, CDR2 FQNNGV. The CDR3 has 16 amino acids. This CDR3 is CASSLGSGGHQETQYF. The CDR3 DNA is TGTGCCAGCAGCTTAGGGAGCGGGGGGCACCAAGAGACCCAGTACTTC.

This chain uses TRBV6-5 with TRBJ1-1; D is unclear. The CDR3 is made up of 15 amino acids. Per the germline V gene, CDR1 is MNHEY and CDR2 is SVGAGI. Deletions cut 5 bases from V and 1 base from J, with 14 bases between. The CDR3 nucleotides are TGTGCCAGCAGTAGCCCAGCGGGTTCGAACACTGAAGCTTTCTTT. It is translated as CASSSPAGSNTEAFF.

The chain recombines TRBV7-8 with TRBJ2-7; 11 positions match TRBD1. V shed 1 base, J shed 3 bases, and the junction held 8 bases outside the gene matches. Germline values: CDR1 SGHVS, CDR2 FQNEAQ. This CDR3 contains 17 residues. The CDR3 reads CASSLDGTGGRVYEQYF. Written as DNA, the CDR3 is TGTGCCAGCAGCTTAGATGGGACAGGGGGGAGGGTCTACGAGCAGTACTTC. The whole variable domain, remainder taken from reference TRBV7-8 and TRBJ2-7, is GAGVSQSPRYKVAKRGQDVALRCDPISGHVSLFWYQQALGQGPEFLTYFQNEAQLDKSGLPSDRFFAERPEGSVSTLKIQRTQQEDSAVYLCASSLDGTGGRVYEQYFGPGTRLTVT.

The chain recombines TRBV3-1 (or the pseudogene TRBV3-2) with TRBJ2-3, with unresolved D. In germline, CDR1 is LGHDT, CDR2 YNNKEL (reference sequence). The CDR3 length is 15 residues. The V end lost 1 base, the J end lost 5 bases, and 13 bases lay between the germline ends. The CDR3 sequence is CASSQVPLSGDTQYF. CDR3 in DNA: TGTGCCAGCAGCCAAGTCCCCCTTTCCGGAGATACGCAGTATTTT.

The V call is TRBV7-2, the J call TRBJ2-4, with D possibly TRBD1 on 5 matching bases. The CDR3 spans 12 residues. With 5 bases removed from V and 6 bases from J, the gap between germline ends came to 8 bases. CDR1 and CDR2 (germline): SGHTA, FQGNSA. For the CDR3, the DNA is TGTGCCAGCAGCATAGACAGAAACATTCAGTACTTC. Encoded protein: CASSIDRNIQYF. Variable domain in full (rest from reference TRBV7-2 and TRBJ2-4): GAGVSQSPSNKVTEKGKDVELRCDPISGHTALYWYRQSLGQGLEFLIYFQGNSAPDKSGLPSDRFSAERTGGSVSTLTIQRTQQEDSAVYLCASSIDRNIQYFGAGTRLSVL.

The rearrangement joins TRBV4-3 to TRBJ1-5; maybe TRBD1 (5 bases). V was clipped by 0 bases and J by 10 bases, with 13 bases between them. The CDR3 consists of 14 residues. Germline lookup yields CDR1 LGHNA and CDR2 YSLEER. CDR3 coding DNA: TGCGCCAGCAGCCAAGATGACCAGGGTTCACCCCAGCATTTT. Its translation: CASSQDDQGSPQHF.

The chain couples TRBV7-2 to TRBJ2-2; D remains ambiguous. CDR3 length: 16 amino acids. Germline V gene sequence: CDR1 SGHTA, CDR2 FQGNSA. V lost 1 base and J 0 bases, leaving 9 bases between the germline ends. The CDR3 sequence: CASSLVWPPNTGELFF. As DNA, the CDR3 is TGTGCCAGCAGCTTAGTTTGGCCCCCGAACACCGGGGAGCTGTTTTTT.

The chain links TRBV5-1 to TRBJ2-5; the D gene is possibly TRBD2 (6 bases). Germline V gene lookup returns CDR1 SGHRS and CDR2 YFSETQ. V was shortened by 6 bases and J by 1 base, with 16 bases between the two germline ends. The length of the CDR3 is 15 residues. The DNA of the CDR3 is TGCGCCAGCACCCGGGACTCCCCGACCCAAGAGACCCAGTACTTC. Encoded protein: CASTRDSPTQETQYF.

This chain uses TRBV6-1 with TRBJ2-5; a weak D match, TRBD2 (6 bases). V lost 2 bases and J lost 6, with 16 bases in between. There are 15 residues in the CDR3. From germline, CDR1 is MNHNS and CDR2 SASEGT. The CDR3 region is CASSEPGRRGQTQYF. The CDR3 coding sequence is TGTGCCAGCAGTGAACCAGGGCGGAGGGGCCAGACCCAGTACTTC.

The chain joins TRBV6-1 to TRBJ1-5; D is possibly TRBD1 (6 bases). CDR3 size: 18 residues. Germline lookup yields CDR1 MNHNS and CDR2 SASEGT. Trimming removed 2 bases at V and 3 bases at J, with 20 bases between. CDR3 residues: CASSERIVRRTDNQPQHF. In DNA, the CDR3 is TGTGCCAGCAGTGAAAGAATCGTCCGAAGGACAGACAATCAGCCCCAGCATTTT.

J is TRBJ2-7 and V is TRBV2, with 7 bases fitting TRBD1. Trimming took 4 bases from V and 2 from J; bases not matched to a gene: 5. Per germline, CDR1 SNHLY and CDR2 FYNNEI. CDR3 size: 14 residues. CDR3 amino acids: CASSGDRKTYEQYF. The CDR3 DNA follows: TGTGCCAGCAGTGGGGACAGAAAAACCTACGAGCAGTACTTC.

This rearrangement joins TRBV4-3 to TRBJ2-7, with D possibly matching TRBD2 (6 bases). V gave up 0 bases and J gave up 1 base, with 10 bases separating them. Germline CDR1 and CDR2: LGHNA and YSLEER. CDR3 length: 15 amino acids. CDR3 bases: TGCGCCAGCAGCCAAGACCCTAGCGCGTCCTACGAGCAGTACTTC. This translates into CASSQDPSASYEQYF.